This T cell receptor beta chain was sequenced for a study of regulatory T cells in long-lasting Graves disease (dated by TCRdb to the early 2020s). Broadly, across the study: Antithyroid drugs had been taken for less than 3 months by newly diagnosed Graves' disease patients. Patients with persistent Graves' disease were compared with patients with newly diagnosed Graves' disease using TCR sequencing and RNA sequencing of peripheral blood. The study was conducted in China and was registered as a clinical trial. A total of around 35 samples underwent TCR sequencing, from some 13 patients with persistent Graves' disease and some 20 patients with newly diagnosed Graves' disease.

This clonotype was recorded many times. The antigen this receptor binds is unknown. No base qualities exist here, and no much larger clone lies one base off it. Interpreted using the paper, the time point label stands for: newly diagnosed GD, antithyroid drugs for less than 3 months. For both TCR sequencing and RNA sequencing, RNA was extracted from PBMCs in TRIzol. The diagnosis of Graves' disease was made according to American Thyroid Association guidelines. Patients were recruited from an endocrinology department in Xi'an, China. Each patient gave around 9.2 milliliters of peripheral blood, collected in an EDTA anticoagulant tube. Ficoll Paque Plus density gradient separation was used to isolate PBMCs, and no further T cell sorting was performed. An Agilent 2100 Bioanalyzer and agarose gel were used to check RNA quality, while a NanoDrop 2000 measured RNA concentration. Library generation was performed with multiplex PCR. The listed sequencing device is Illumina HiSeq 4000. iRepertoire HTBI primers and Arm-PCR amplification of CDR3 regions were used to construct TCR beta libraries. Gel purification was performed on PCR products prior to sequencing. The published analysis was carried out like this. A total of fewer than 80 TRBV and 14 TRBJ segments were identified across samples and were used for gene usage analysis of CDR3 amino acid clonotypes. COPE and FqMerger were used to merge filtered high-quality paired reads into contigs. BLAST was used to align contigs to the IMGT TRBV, TRBD and TRBJ reference genes, and CDR3 was defined following IMGT. Any clonotype with a frequency above 0.1% was counted as a highly expanded clone. Repertoire diversity was measured by Shannon entropy, and V-J evenness by the Gini coefficient. A clonotype was considered public if more than one individual shared it. TCRdb applied fastp at Q25 and MiXCR to the public reads, then kept only in-frame beta chains. All rows with the same CDR3 protein become a single entry with the most common DNA and genes. The V and J calls and clone size are TCRdb's, not the authors'. The sample data list about 530,000 distinct CDR3 sequences, and about 16% of these were observed just once. The ten largest account for around 25% of the sample.

V has 5 bases trimmed and J has 0 bases trimmed; junction bases matching no gene number 9. CDR3 length: 17 amino acids, cysteine to phenylalanine. The sequence is cut down to CDR3 DNA, 51 bases in frame from base 1. The germline V gene encodes CDR1 SGHVS and CDR2 FQNEAQ. Findings and caveats that apply to the study as a whole: Persistent Graves' disease patients showed lower TCR Shannon entropy and fewer highly expanded clones than newly diagnosed patients, suggesting clonal expansion. Persistent patients shared more public clonotypes among themselves (more than 2,500) than newly diagnosed patients did (more than 950). Preferential use of TRBV28, TRBJ1-2 and TRBJ2-5 was observed in persistent disease, whereas TRBV20-1 and TRBJ2-1 were favored in newly diagnosed disease. Sequencing and analysis were limited to the TCR beta chain. Peripheral blood alone was examined, since thyroid tissue, which constituted the primary lesion, could not be accessed. The authors noted that the small sample size was a limitation that may lower accuracy.

This sample also appeared in a second study, on T cells in Graves' hyperthyroidism and ophthalmopathy. Looking at the second paper: A patient counted as having stable Graves' hyperthyroidism if no progression to ophthalmopathy occurred over 18 months of follow-up. The hyperthyroidism patients were between 18 and 65 years old and newly diagnosed, with a disease duration of less than 2 months. Exclusion was applied to patients with uncontrolled infections, other autoimmune diseases, pregnancy or lactation. Diagnoses were established on the basis of clinical symptoms, serum thyroxine and TRAb, thyroid ultrasound, and orbital computed tomography. A first-round RT-PCR of the TCR CDR3 used the HTBI primer set with the Qiagen OneStep RT-PCR kit. Blood samples also contained most of the expanded thyroid clonotypes (frequency above 0.001), which suggests that blood repertoires may reflect thyroid immune responses. A 13 V-J signature model separated ophthalmopathy from stable hyperthyroidism, with 87.88% sensitivity and around 84% specificity in cross-validation and 80%/75% in testing. During validation, the model predicted progression to ophthalmopathy a median of approximately 6.5 months ahead of onset, with around 65% sensitivity and 72.22% specificity. To identify TCR V-J signatures that set the groups apart, the researchers used a discovery cohort of about a hundred patients, made up of roughly 40 with Graves' ophthalmopathy and 55 to 65 with stable Graves' hyperthyroidism. Prospective prediction of ophthalmopathy was tested in an independent validation cohort of some 19 hyperthyroidism patients and some 17 patients who later progressed to ophthalmopathy. For training and testing, the roughly 97 patients in the discovery cohort were randomly divided in a 7:3 ratio. The study also compared thyroid tissue and blood T-cell repertoires from five or six Graves' hyperthyroidism patients. After blood sampling, hyperthyroidism patients were treated with methimazole at a starting dose of 30 mg daily, and ophthalmopathy patients were treated with high-dose intravenous methylprednisolone. The libraries were constructed in a second round of multiplex PCR and then size-selected and purified. Libraries were sequenced paired-end with 100 bp reads on an Illumina HiSeq2000. SOAPnuke was used to process the raw data, with reads discarded if the reads contained adapters or uncalled bases, had a mean Phred below 15, or lacked an exact constant-primer or identifier match. COPE v1.2.5 was used to merge high-quality paired reads, and clonotypes were defined as unique nucleotide sequences. Clonotypes were aligned to IMGT TRBV, TRBD and TRBJ reference segments using MiTCR v1.1. The analysis included only V-J combinations with a frequency above 0.0001, which together covered around 99% of the repertoires. A TCS score was defined as the ratio of F50 (clonal expansion) to E x V (chaos), with BLOSUM62-based TCRdist applied between CDR3 peptides within each V-J. Welch's t-statistics and random forest reduced around 520 V-J features to 13, which were used in a naive Bayes classifier (R e1071). Sample size was not statistically predetermined, and investigators were not blinded to group allocation. According to the paper, TCR Vbeta CDR3 sequencing was carried out on 135 peripheral blood samples, which came from fewer than 50 ophthalmopathy, under 85 hyperthyroidism and about 17 progressor patients.

The sequence joins TRBV7-8 to TRBJ2-2, with 7 bases matching TRBD2. Here the sequenced sample was peripheral blood mononuclear cells (PBMCs), taken at new diagnosis, from a patient treated with antithyroid drugs. The sequence derives from a woman aged 35-65 years with Graves disease. Donor details come from another sample of the same person, matched by shared clones. The nucleotides are TGTGCCAGCAGCCCCACTACTGGGGGGGCGAACACCGGGGAGCTGTTTTTT. Protein translation: CASSPTTGGANTGELFF. The reference TRBV7-8 and TRBJ2-2 proteins fill in what lies around the CDR3, so the full variable domain reads GAGVSQSPRYKVAKRGQDVALRCDPISGHVSLFWYQQALGQGPEFLTYFQNEAQLDKSGLPSDRFFAERPEGSVSTLKIQRTQQEDSAVYLCASSPTTGGANTGELFFGEGSRLTVL.